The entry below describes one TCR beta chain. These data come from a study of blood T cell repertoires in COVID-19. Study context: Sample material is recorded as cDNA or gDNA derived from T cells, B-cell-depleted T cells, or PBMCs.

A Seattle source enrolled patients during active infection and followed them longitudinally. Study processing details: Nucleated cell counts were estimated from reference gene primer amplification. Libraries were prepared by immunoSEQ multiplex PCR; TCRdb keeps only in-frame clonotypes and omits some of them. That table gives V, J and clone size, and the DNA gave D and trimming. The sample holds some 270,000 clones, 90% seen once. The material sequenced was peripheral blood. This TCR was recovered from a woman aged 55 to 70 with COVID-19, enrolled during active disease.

DNA for the CDR3: TGCGCCAGCAGCCCCTGGACAGATCCTAATGAAAAACTGTTTTTT. This gives the protein CASSPWTDPNEKLFF. This chain connects TRBV5-1 to TRBJ1-4; perhaps TRBD1 as D (6 bases). Per the germline V gene, CDR1 is SGHRS and CDR2 is YFSETQ. There are 15 residues in the CDR3. Trimming shortened V by 4 bases and J by 3 bases, and 13 bases separated the two germline ends.